What follows are 29 T cell receptor beta chains derived from one specimen sequenced in a study of control samples from healthy donors and cancer patients. Clones were sequenced by immunoSEQ multiplex PCR, and TCRdb holds only the in-frame ones, with some missing. This repertoire shows 150,000 to 200,000 clones, 85% to 95% found once; its top ten account for more than 1.1%. The sample was blood. Receptors originate from a man between 18 and 29 years old in good health.

This chain links TRBV4-2 with TRBJ2-7, with 9 bases that match TRBD2. Germline V gene lookup returns CDR1 LGHNA and CDR2 YNFKEQ. The CDR3 is 14 amino acids. The V segment lost 6 bases and the J segment 4 bases; nucleotides outside the gene matches: 7. CDR3 coding DNA: TGTGCCAGCAGAAGACAGCGGGGGGCGTACGAGCAGTACTTC. It is translated as CASRRQRGAYEQYF.

The V call is TRBV5-1, the J call TRBJ2-5, with 9 bases aligning to TRBD1. This CDR3 region has 15 residues. CDR1 and CDR2 (germline): SGHRS, YFSETQ. J was trimmed by 4 bases and V by 1 base; bases with no gene match: 5. In nucleotides, the CDR3 is TGCGCCAGCAGCTTGACAGGGGGCGCGGGAGAGACCCAGTACTTC. Translating gives CASSLTGGAGETQYF.

The CDR3 DNA is TGTGCCAGCAGCCGACAGGGAGAGAACACTGAAGCTTTCTTT. Translated, it gives CASSRQGENTEAFF. The chain uses TRBV5-5 and TRBJ1-1; 7 bases are a match to TRBD1. CDR1 is SGHKS, CDR2 YYEKEE, per germline (reference sequence). The CDR3 runs 14 residues. Germline trimming cut 4 bases from V and 1 base from J; bases unmatched to any gene: 4.

This sequence joins TRBV6-5 and TRBJ2-5; 8 bases line up with TRBD1. J lost 0 bases, V lost 7 bases, and 7 bases had no gene match. Germline CDR1 reads MNHEY; CDR2 reads SVGAGI. The CDR3 length is 15 residues. The CDR3 sequence: CASMITGGYQETQYF. The CDR3 bases are TGTGCCAGCATGATTACAGGGGGGTACCAAGAGACCCAGTACTTC.

As to this clone: The sample contains more than one DNA sequence encoding this CDR3. The chain links TRBV18 to TRBJ1-1; 8 bases fit TRBD1. Germline loops: CDR1 KGHSH, CDR2 LQKENI. The CDR3 is 14 amino acids. The V segment lost 5 bases and the J segment 1 base; nucleotides outside the gene matches: 3. The CDR3 region has the DNA TGTGCCAGCTCATCAGGACAGGGGAACACTGAAGCTTTCTTT. Translation gives CASSSGQGNTEAFF.

This clone was seen a single time. The chain combines TRBV18 with TRBJ1-1, with TRBD1 as a possible D gene (5 bases). The CDR3 is made up of 19 amino acids. Germline-derived CDR1 and CDR2 are KGHSH and LQKENI. The V end lost 4 bases, the J end lost 0 bases, and 24 bases lay between the germline ends. CDR3 in amino acids: CASSLRDGELLVMNTEAFF. DNA for the CDR3: TGTGCCAGCTCACTTCGGGACGGGGAACTGCTAGTGATGAACACTGAAGCTTTCTTT.

In its sample, this clone was seen once. This chain links TRBV3-1 (or the pseudogene TRBV3-2) with TRBJ2-1, with 10 bases matching TRBD2. V lost 4 bases and J lost 5; bases outside the gene matches: 5. Germline values: CDR1 LGHDT, CDR2 YNNKEL (reference sequence). There are 15 residues in the CDR3. DNA of the CDR3: TGTGCCAGCAGCCCACTAGCGGGACTTAACAATGAGCAGTTCTTC. It is translated as CASSPLAGLNNEQFF.

The chain recombines TRBV5-5 with TRBJ2-1; TRBD2 might be the D (5 bases). The CDR3 runs 16 residues. Germline V CDR1 and CDR2: SGHKS, YYEKEE (reference sequence). Trimming stripped 0 bases from V and 3 bases from J, with 13 bases between. The CDR3 nucleotides are TGTGCCAGCAGCTTGGTTTTTAGCGATAACTACAATGAGCAGTTCTTC. Protein: CASSLVFSDNYNEQFF.

The V call is TRBV5-6, the J call TRBJ1-2, with no clear D. The V gene lost 1 base and the J gene lost 2 bases, with 9 bases spanning the gap. This CDR3 spans 14 amino acids. Germline V gives CDR1 SGHDT, CDR2 YYEEEE. The CDR3 sequence: CASSLFTRNYGYTF. The CDR3 DNA is TGTGCCAGCAGCTTGTTTACACGAAACTATGGCTACACCTTC. The complete variable domain, with remaining parts taken from reference TRBV5-6 and TRBJ1-2, reads DAGVTQSPTHLIKTRGQQVTLRCSPKSGHDTVSWYQQALGQGPQFIFQYYEEEERQRGNFPDRFSGHQFPNYSSELNVNALLLGDSALYLCASSLFTRNYGYTFGSGTRLTVV.

This chain uses TRBV19 with TRBJ2-7; a weak D match, TRBD2 (6 bases). This CDR3 spans 17 amino acids. Germline CDR1 LNHDA, CDR2 SQIVND (reference sequence). The V and J ends lost 4 bases and 0 bases respectively, with 19 bases between them. DNA of the CDR3: TGTGCCAGTAGTACCCCGGGTACTAGCTGGGGCTCCTACGAGCAGTACTTC. Protein: CASSTPGTSWGSYEQYF.

This rearrangement joins TRBV18 to TRBJ2-7; 7 nucleotides line up with TRBD1. Germline CDR1 reads KGHSH; CDR2 reads LQKENI. The CDR3 has 14 residues. J gave up 4 bases and V 3 bases, and 6 bases lay outside the gene matches. The CDR3 loop is CASSPSGTDYEQYF. CDR3 DNA sequence: TGTGCCAGCTCACCCTCCGGGACAGATTACGAGCAGTACTTC. Full variable domain (missing parts from reference TRBV18 and TRBJ2-7): NAGVMQNPRHLVRRRGQEARLRCSPMKGHSHVYWYRQLPEEGLKFMVYLQKENIIDESGMPKERFSAEFPKEGPSILRIQQVVRGDSAAYFCASSPSGTDYEQYFGPGTRLTVT.

V and J are TRBV7-3 and TRBJ2-1, with D unresolved. V lost 0 bases and J lost 9, with 9 bases in between. The V gene's germline CDR1 is SGHTA and CDR2 FQGTGA. This CDR3 has 13 residues. As DNA, the CDR3 is TGTGCCAGCAGCTTAACGTACAGTGGTGAGCAGTTCTTC. Its translation: CASSLTYSGEQFF.

V and J are TRBV3-1 (or the pseudogene TRBV3-2) and TRBJ2-3; D call uncertain. The V gene's germline CDR1 is LGHDT and CDR2 YNNKEL (reference sequence). This CDR3 has 13 amino acids. V was clipped by 5 bases and J by 6 bases, with 12 bases between them. CDR3 protein: CASSGVSWDTQYF. CDR3 nucleotide sequence: TGTGCCAGCAGCGGGGTCTCTTGGGATACGCAGTATTTT.

The chain is built from TRBV27 and TRBJ2-7, with a possible D match to TRBD2 (6 bases). This CDR3 is built from 17 residues. The germline V and J ends were trimmed by 4 bases and 4 bases, with 23 bases remaining between them. Germline V gene lookup returns CDR1 MNHEY and CDR2 SMNVEV (reference sequence). CDR3 loop: CASSYSIRDSMRYEQYF. The CDR3 nucleotides read TGTGCCAGCAGTTACTCTATCAGGGACTCGATGAGGTACGAGCAGTACTTC.

The rearrangement joins TRBV18 to TRBJ2-2; D is uncertain. CDR1 KGHSH and CDR2 LQKENI come from the germline V gene. There are 16 residues in the CDR3. V was clipped by 3 bases and J by 1 base, with 12 bases between them. This chain's CDR3 is CASSPDVRRNTGELFF. For the CDR3, the DNA is TGTGCCAGCTCACCCGACGTAAGGAGGAACACCGGGGAGCTGTTTTTT.

J is TRBJ2-3 and V is TRBV2; 7 bases are a match to TRBD2. The CDR3 totals 15 residues. Losses at the gene ends were 5 bases for V and 1 base for J; bases not matched to a gene: 6. Per the germline V gene, CDR1 is SNHLY and CDR2 is FYNNEI. DNA of the CDR3: TGTGCCAGCAGTCCCCGGGGGGACCGCACAGATACGCAGTATTTT. Translation: CASSPRGDRTDTQYF.

V gene TRBV10-3 combines with J gene TRBJ1-2; TRBD1 might be the D (5 bases). V lost 4 bases and J 2 bases, leaving 17 bases between the germline ends. The CDR3 length is 16 residues. Germline V CDR1 and CDR2: ENHRY, SYGVKD. The CDR3 region has the DNA TGTGCCATCAGTGGTCAGGGAAGACTTCTAAACTATGGCTACACCTTC. This codes for CAISGQGRLLNYGYTF.

The chain links TRBV15 to TRBJ1-1; no clear D. CDR3 size: 15 residues. CDR1 LNHNV and CDR2 YYDKDF come from the germline V gene (reference sequence). The ends were cut back, 8 bases at V and 0 bases at J, with 16 bases in the middle. CDR3: CATRSALTLNTEAFF. The CDR3 DNA follows: TGTGCCACCCGGTCAGCCCTTACCTTGAACACTGAAGCTTTCTTT.

This clone was seen more than once but under ten times. The chain recombines TRBV7-6 with TRBJ2-7; TRBD1 matches 8 bases. The CDR3 sequence is 15 residues long. CDR1 is SGHVS and CDR2 is FNYEAQ in the germline V gene. With V trimmed by 1 base and J by 4 bases, 6 bases remained unmatched. CDR3 amino acids: CASSLVRTGKYEQYF. CDR3 sequence (DNA): TGTGCCAGCAGCTTAGTGAGGACAGGGAAGTACGAGCAGTACTTC.

The chain carries TRBV5-1 and TRBJ2-2, with D unresolved. The V gene's germline CDR1 is SGHRS and CDR2 YFSETQ. Trimming took 0 bases from V and 5 from J, leaving 2 bases between them. The CDR3 sequence is 12 residues long. In nucleotides, the CDR3 is TGCGCCAGCAGCTTGGCGACCGGGGAGCTGTTTTTT. Encoded protein: CASSLATGELFF. The full variable domain, with the rest looked up from reference TRBV5-1 and TRBJ2-2, is KAGVTQTPRYLIKTRGQQVTLSCSPISGHRSVSWYQQTPGQGLQFLFEYFSETQRNKGNFPGRFSGRQFSNSRSEMNVSTLELGDSALYLCASSLATGELFFGEGSRLTVL.

The gene calls are TRBV5-1 and TRBJ1-2, with D possibly TRBD1 on 6 matching bases. This CDR3 is built from 13 residues. The germline gives CDR1 SGHRS, CDR2 YFSETQ. Trimming stripped 2 bases from V and 8 bases from J, with 13 bases between. The CDR3 coding sequence is TGCGCCAGCAGCTTCGGGACGGGGGGCGGCTACACCTTC. Translation: CASSFGTGGGYTF.

The genes are TRBV11-2 and TRBJ2-1, with a weak D call TRBD2 (5 bases). CDR3 length: 13 amino acids. Germline V gene data show CDR1 as SGHAT and CDR2 as FQNNGV. The V end was cut by 3 bases, the J end by 8 bases, with 11 bases between. CDR3 protein: CASSFRGLDEQFF. The CDR3 nucleotides read TGTGCCAGCAGCTTTCGGGGTTTAGATGAGCAGTTCTTC.

The J gene is TRBJ2-5, the V gene TRBV19, with 8 nucleotides matching TRBD1. In germline, CDR1 is LNHDA, CDR2 SQIVND (reference sequence). V lost 3 bases, J lost 3 bases, and 9 bases stayed unmatched. The CDR3 covers 16 residues. The CDR3 DNA reads as TGTGCCAGTAGTATTCTCCCTCCAGGGGGCGAAGAGACCCAGTACTTC. Amino acid sequence: CASSILPPGGEETQYF.

The rearrangement joins TRBV5-1 to TRBJ1-1; 8 positions agree with TRBD1. This CDR3 spans 15 amino acids. Germline V gene sequence: CDR1 SGHRS, CDR2 YFSETQ. V lost 1 base and J lost 4; bases outside the gene matches: 6. The CDR3 is CASSLTGGGLTEAFF. The CDR3 DNA is TGCGCCAGCAGCTTGACAGGGGGTGGGCTCACTGAAGCTTTCTTT. Variable domain in full (rest from reference TRBV5-1 and TRBJ1-1): KAGVTQTPRYLIKTRGQQVTLSCSPISGHRSVSWYQQTPGQGLQFLFEYFSETQRNKGNFPGRFSGRQFSNSRSEMNVSTLELGDSALYLCASSLTGGGLTEAFFGQGTRLTVV.

The J gene is TRBJ2-4, the V gene TRBV28; 10 nucleotides line up with TRBD2. This CDR3 comprises 17 residues. Germline CDR1 reads MDHEN; CDR2 reads SYDVKM. J lost 2 bases, V lost 8 bases, and 12 bases had no gene match. This CDR3 is CASSGRAGGQPKNIQYF. The CDR3 DNA reads as TGTGCCAGCTCTGGGAGAGCGGGGGGGCAACCCAAAAACATTCAGTACTTC. The full variable domain, its missing parts supplied by reference TRBV28 and TRBJ2-4, is DVKVTQSSRYLVKRTGEKVFLECVQDMDHENMFWYRQDPGLGLRLIYFSYDVKMKEKGDIPEGYSVSREKKERFSLILESASTNQTSMYLCASSGRAGGQPKNIQYFGAGTRLSVL.

The chain combines TRBV24-1 with TRBJ2-5; 7 bases align to TRBD2. CDR3 length equals 14 residues. Germline V gene sequence: CDR1 KGHDR, CDR2 SFDVKD. V lost 4 bases and J lost 5; bases outside the gene matches: 6. The chain's CDR3 is CATSDVQGGETQYF. The CDR3 nucleotides read TGTGCCACCAGTGACGTGCAGGGAGGGGAGACCCAGTACTTC.

This clone was detected only once. The gene calls are TRBV18 and TRBJ2-1; no firm D call. V dropped 3 bases and J dropped 0 bases, with 9 bases sitting between them. This CDR3 is built from 15 residues. Germline V CDR1 and CDR2: KGHSH, LQKENI. DNA for the CDR3: TGTGCCAGCTCACCGCAGTGGGCCTCCTACAATGAGCAGTTCTTC. It specifies CASSPQWASYNEQFF.

The chain recombines TRBV2 with TRBJ1-1; D is ambiguous. There are 15 residues in the CDR3. V was trimmed by 5 bases and J by 0 bases, leaving 13 bases between them. Looked up from germline, CDR1 is SNHLY and CDR2 is FYNNEI. In DNA form, the CDR3 reads TGTGCCAGCAGTCAGATCGGCTTTATGAACACTGAAGCTTTCTTT. Residues: CASSQIGFMNTEAFF.

This rearrangement joins TRBV12-5 to TRBJ1-5; the D is unclear. The germline V gene has CDR1 LGHNT and CDR2 FRNRAP. The V end lost 7 bases, the J end lost 5 bases, and 9 bases lay between the germline ends. This CDR3 spans 12 amino acids. DNA for the CDR3: TGTGCTAGTGTTCGGGGTGATCAGCCCCAGCATTTT. As protein: CASVRGDQPQHF.